The clone carrying this T cell receptor (beta chain) was detected ten times or more. The CDR3 totals 12 residues. Germline assignment: CDR1 ENHRY and CDR2 SYGVKD. The V and J ends lost 6 bases and 5 bases, in that order; junction bases with no gene match: 3. The sample originates from a study of molecular identifiers for immune sequencing clone quantification. Each CDR3 protein is one row after TCRdb ran MiXCR on the PCR reads. The sample has approximately 320,000 distinct CDR3 sequences, roughly 23% seen once. The sequence came from a human donor in good health. Some libraries in this study had Jurkat cell RNA spiked in. The specimen sequenced was naive CD8+ T cells from blood, with Jurkat cell RNA spiked in. Stated subset: FACS-sorted CD8+CD4-CCR7+CD45RA+ naive T cells. The genes are TRBV10-3 and TRBJ2-7, with 8 bases identical to TRBD1. The CDR3, as DNA: TGTGCCATCAGCCCAGGGGGCGACGAGCAGTACTTC. It yields the protein CAISPGGDEQYF.